The 27 T cell receptor beta chains below all came from one sample that was sequenced in a study of blood T cell repertoires in COVID-19. Libraries were prepared by immunoSEQ multiplex PCR; TCRdb keeps only in-frame clonotypes and omits some of them. Here the sample spans some 51,000 clones, just over 90% being singletons. The specimen sequenced was peripheral blood. The receptors shown here come from a man aged 35 to 55 with acute or convalescent COVID-19.

This chain joins TRBV6-6 and TRBJ2-3; 11 nucleotides line up with TRBD2. The CDR3 is 16 amino acids. J lost 0 bases, V lost 8 bases, and 7 bases had no gene match. Germline V gene sequence: CDR1 MNHNY, CDR2 SVGAGI (reference sequence). The DNA of the CDR3 is TGTGCCAGCGGGACTAGCGGCTTCCCTAGCACAGATACGCAGTATTTT. Translating it yields CASGTSGFPSTDTQYF.

This chain joins TRBV30 and TRBJ2-3; 10 bases align to TRBD2. The ends lost 3 bases at V and 5 bases at J; junction bases unmatched: 5. The CDR3 sequence is 14 residues long. From germline, CDR1 is GTSNPN and CDR2 SVGIG (reference sequence). As DNA, the CDR3 is TGTGCCTGGAGCCTAGCGGGAGTTAAAGATACGCAGTATTTT. Translation: CAWSLAGVKDTQYF. The variable domain in full, completed from reference TRBV30 and TRBJ2-3, reads SQTIHQWPATLVQPVGSPLSLECTVEGTSNPNLYWYRQAAGRGLQLLFYSVGIGQISSEVPQNLSASRPQDRQFILSSKKLLLSDSGFYLCAWSLAGVKDTQYFGPGTRLTVL.

The chain combines TRBV11-2 with TRBJ2-5; no clear D. Trimming removed 0 bases at V and 7 bases at J, with 15 bases between. This CDR3 region has 15 residues. Germline assignment: CDR1 SGHAT and CDR2 FQNNGV. The CDR3 DNA is TGTGCCAGCAGCTTAGATGGCCTAGTTCACGCGACCCAGTACTTC. The encoded protein is CASSLDGLVHATQYF.

This rearrangement joins TRBV24-1 to TRBJ2-1; TRBD2 is a possible D gene (5 bases). Germline CDR1 and CDR2: KGHDR and SFDVKD. The CDR3 consists of 16 residues. Trimming stripped 0 bases from V and 0 bases from J, with 8 bases between. This chain's CDR3 is CATSDLRGSSYNEQFF. The CDR3 DNA sequence: TGTGCCACCAGTGATTTGCGAGGGAGCTCCTACAATGAGCAGTTCTTC.

Only a few counts were recorded for this clone. The chain is built from TRBV9 and TRBJ2-7; possibly TRBD1 for D (7 bases). The CDR3 runs 15 residues. V was pared by 3 bases and J by 6 bases, with 19 bases between. From germline, CDR1 is SGDLS and CDR2 YYNGEE. The CDR3 region is CASSGFETGRSEQYF. The CDR3 DNA reads as TGTGCCAGCAGCGGTTTTGAGACAGGGAGGTCCGAGCAGTACTTC.

This chain connects TRBV7-8 to TRBJ1-5; D gene uncertain. The CDR3 totals 13 residues. V shed 5 bases and J shed 4 bases, with 9 bases lying between them. Germline V gene data show CDR1 as SGHVS and CDR2 as FQNEAQ. The CDR3 region has the DNA TGTGCCAGCAGCCGTGGAGGAAATCAGCCCCAGCATTTT. Residues: CASSRGGNQPQHF.

The chain employs TRBV6-5 and TRBJ2-1; possible D gene TRBD2, 6 bases. Between the trimmed V and J ends, which lost 5 bases and 6 bases, there was a span of 11 bases. The CDR3 spans 13 residues. Germline CDR1 reads MNHEY; CDR2 reads SVGAGI. The CDR3 region has the DNA TGTGCCAGCAGTCCCGGGACTCTCAATGAGCAGTTCTTC. Translation gives CASSPGTLNEQFF.

The genes are TRBV4-2 and TRBJ1-6, with D uncertain. V shed 0 bases and J shed 4 bases, with 7 bases lying between them. CDR1 is LGHNA and CDR2 is YNFKEQ in the germline V gene. The CDR3 extends over 15 amino acids. The CDR3 loop reads CASSQDGQYNSPLHF. CDR3 sequence (DNA): TGTGCCAGCAGCCAAGATGGCCAGTATAATTCACCCCTCCACTTT.

This chain uses TRBV30 with TRBJ1-6; D not resolved. Per germline, CDR1 GTSNPN and CDR2 SVGIG (reference sequence). Deletions cut 3 bases from V and 7 bases from J, with 10 bases between. The length of the CDR3 is 13 residues. In DNA form, the CDR3 reads TGTGCCTGGAGGACGGGTCGGAATTCACCCCTCCACTTT. Translation gives CAWRTGRNSPLHF.

This clone has just one count. The gene calls are TRBV29-1 and TRBJ2-1, with TRBD2 matching 10 bases. CDR1 is SQVTM, CDR2 ANQGSEA, per germline. V gave up 4 bases and J gave up 7 bases; unmatched junction bases: 7. The CDR3 totals 14 residues. The CDR3 DNA follows: TGCAGCGTTGTTCGGCTAGCGGGAGTAAATGAGCAGTTCTTC. This sequence encodes CSVVRLAGVNEQFF.

J is TRBJ2-3 and V is TRBV24-1; 12 bases align to TRBD2. The length of the CDR3 is 17 residues. Germline V lookup: CDR1 KGHDR, CDR2 SFDVKD. V lost 4 bases and J lost 2; bases outside the gene matches: 6. The CDR3 nucleotides are TGTGCCACCAGTGACAAGGGACTAGCGGGCCTCACAGATACGCAGTATTTT. This encodes CATSDKGLAGLTDTQYF.

This rearrangement joins TRBV11-3 to TRBJ2-5; 7 bases map to TRBD1. This CDR3 contains 15 residues. Per germline, CDR1 SGHNT and CDR2 YENEEA. The junction had 7 bases not matched to a gene; V was cut back by 6 bases and J by 0 bases. The CDR3 region is CASSSGQANQETQYF. In DNA form, the CDR3 reads TGTGCCAGCAGTTCCGGACAGGCAAACCAAGAGACCCAGTACTTC.

As DNA, the CDR3 is TGTGCCAGCTCCTCAATCATGGTGGGGAGGGACACTGAAGCTTTCTTT. This sequence encodes CASSSIMVGRDTEAFF. The rearrangement links TRBV18 to TRBJ1-1; no firm D call. The ends were cut back, 6 bases at V and 3 bases at J, with 20 bases in the middle. CDR1 and CDR2 from the germline V gene are KGHSH and LQKENI. The CDR3 runs to 16 residues.

The rearrangement uses TRBV7-2 and TRBJ1-5; 7 bases match TRBD1. Germline CDR1 is SGHTA and CDR2 is FQGNSA. The CDR3 loop spans 13 amino acids. With V trimmed by 6 bases and J by 4 bases, 3 bases remained unmatched. For the CDR3, the DNA is TGTGCCAGCAGGGCGACAGGGAATCAGCCCCAGCATTTT. This encodes CASRATGNQPQHF.

This chain links TRBV2 with TRBJ2-1; 11 bases match TRBD2. Per the germline V gene, CDR1 is SNHLY and CDR2 is FYNNEI. The CDR3 length is 16 residues. The V and J ends lost 0 bases and 9 bases, in that order; junction bases with no gene match: 7. This CDR3 is CASSEAWLAGGAEQFF. In DNA, the CDR3 is TGTGCCAGCAGTGAAGCGTGGCTAGCGGGAGGAGCTGAGCAGTTCTTC.

CDR3 in amino acids: CASTSGSGRGGNEQFF. In DNA, the CDR3 is TGTGCCAGCACCTCGGGTAGCGGGAGGGGGGGTAATGAGCAGTTCTTC. The chain employs TRBV11-3 and TRBJ2-1; 11 nucleotides match TRBD2. There are 16 residues in the CDR3. Unmatched junction bases numbered 12, after V lost 7 bases and J lost 7 bases. Germline V gene data show CDR1 as SGHNT and CDR2 as YENEEA. The full variable domain, completed using reference TRBV11-3 and TRBJ2-1, is EAGVVQSPRYKIIEKKQPVAFWCNPISGHNTLYWYLQNLGQGPELLIRYENEEAVDDSQLPKDRFSAERLKGVDSTLKIQPAELGDSAVYLCASTSGSGRGGNEQFFGPGTRLTVL.

This chain joins TRBV9 and TRBJ2-1; 10 bases fit TRBD2. The CDR3 runs to 22 residues. V shed 2 bases and J 6 bases; nucleotides not matched to a gene: 26. The germline CDR1 and CDR2 sequences are SGDLS and YYNGEE. The CDR3 spells CASSVTTDRAGFSGRAGNEQFF. The CDR3 DNA sequence: TGTGCCAGCAGCGTGACAACCGACAGGGCCGGATTCAGCGGGAGGGCCGGCAATGAGCAGTTCTTC.

V usage is TRBV7-2 and J usage is TRBJ2-1; TRBD2 is a possible D gene (5 bases). Germline V gene data show CDR1 as SGHTA and CDR2 as FQGNSA. The CDR3 runs 13 residues. The V gene lost 5 bases and the J gene lost 6 bases, with 11 bases spanning the gap. This chain's CDR3 is CASSPLDSNEQFF. CDR3 DNA sequence: TGTGCCAGCAGCCCACTAGATTCCAATGAGCAGTTCTTC.

The genes are TRBV4-2 and TRBJ2-3; 7 bases match TRBD2. Germline V gives CDR1 LGHNA, CDR2 YNFKEQ. CDR3 length: 16 amino acids. With 0 bases clipped from V and 5 bases from J, the junction kept 8 bases outside the gene matches. Written as DNA, the CDR3 is TGTGCCAGCAGCCAAGAAGAACGGGAGGCGGGAGATACGCAGTATTTT. Its translation: CASSQEEREAGDTQYF.

A single count supports this clone. This chain joins TRBV7-9 and TRBJ1-5; tentatively, D is TRBD1 (5 bases). The CDR3 runs 13 residues. The germline V gene encodes CDR1 SEHNR and CDR2 FQNEAQ (reference sequence). Trimming removed 8 bases from V and 0 bases from J, with 8 bases in between. The CDR3: CASQGLSNQPQHF. CDR3 nucleotide sequence: TGTGCCAGCCAGGGTCTTAGCAATCAGCCCCAGCATTTT.

The chain employs TRBV11-3 and TRBJ1-2; maybe TRBD1 (5 bases). Germline V gene data show CDR1 as SGHNT and CDR2 as YENEEA. V was pared by 1 base and J by 4 bases, with 10 bases between. The CDR3 spans 14 residues. CDR3 DNA sequence: TGTGCCAGCAGCTTAGGCGGGGACGGCTATGGCTACACCTTC. Translating it yields CASSLGGDGYGYTF.

In this sample, this clone turned up once. The chain recombines TRBV9 with TRBJ1-1, with TRBD1 as a possible D gene (6 bases). Trimming removed 0 bases from V and 10 bases from J, with 13 bases in between. The germline V gene encodes CDR1 SGDLS and CDR2 YYNGEE. The CDR3 has 13 amino acids. The CDR3 loop reads CASSVEAGAVAFF. In DNA, the CDR3 is TGTGCCAGCAGCGTAGAGGCGGGGGCCGTAGCTTTCTTT.

The chain couples TRBV18 to TRBJ2-1; TRBD2 matches at 9 bases. CDR1 is KGHSH, CDR2 LQKENI, per germline. J gave up 4 bases and V 0 bases, and 10 bases lay outside the gene matches. The CDR3 sequence is 18 residues long. CDR3 nucleotide sequence: TGTGCCAGCTCACCACCCCTGGGGGCTAGCGGGAATTACAATGAGCAGTTCTTC. It codes for CASSPPLGASGNYNEQFF. Supplemented by reference TRBV18 and TRBJ2-1, the full variable domain reads NAGVMQNPRHLVRRRGQEARLRCSPMKGHSHVYWYRQLPEEGLKFMVYLQKENIIDESGMPKERFSAEFPKEGPSILRIQQVVRGDSAAYFCASSPPLGASGNYNEQFFGPGTRLTVL.

This sequence joins TRBV15 and TRBJ2-5, with 8 bases fitting TRBD2. This CDR3 is built from 14 residues. Germline CDR1 reads LNHNV; CDR2 reads YYDKDF (reference sequence). The junction had 4 bases not matched to a gene; V was cut back by 4 bases and J by 3 bases. The CDR3 nucleotides are TGTGCCACCAGCACCAGGACTAGCAAAGAGACCCAGTACTTC. Its protein is CATSTRTSKETQYF.

This chain uses TRBV10-1 with TRBJ2-3; 9 bases map to TRBD2. Germline V lookup: CDR1 WNHNN, CDR2 SYGVQD (reference sequence). Trimming removed 3 bases from V and 6 bases from J; junction bases left unmatched: 10. This CDR3 spans 16 amino acids. The CDR3 coding sequence is TGCGCCAGCAGTGATTTAGCGGGAGATCCCATGGATACGCAGTATTTT. Its translation is CASSDLAGDPMDTQYF.

In this sample, this clone turned up a few times. The chain uses TRBV30 and TRBJ2-1; TRBD2 matches at 8 bases. From germline, CDR1 is GTSNPN and CDR2 SVGIG (reference sequence). With 5 bases clipped from V and 8 bases from J, the junction kept 11 bases outside the gene matches. This CDR3 has 14 amino acids. The CDR3 nucleotides read TGTGCCTGGGGAACCGGGACTAGTGTCTATGAGCAGTTCTTC. The encoded protein is CAWGTGTSVYEQFF.

The J gene is TRBJ2-3, the V gene TRBV27, with D tentatively TRBD2 (6 bases). Germline V CDR1 and CDR2: MNHEY, SMNVEV (reference sequence). V shed 0 bases and J shed 5 bases, with 9 bases lying between them. The CDR3 covers 14 residues. The CDR3 here is CASSLSRLGDTQYF. CDR3 DNA: TGTGCCAGCAGTTTATCGAGACTAGGAGATACGCAGTATTTT.